This TCR beta chain originates from a study of shared clonotypes between healthy human individuals. Study-wide findings and caveats: The donor pool, a small one, limited the genetic and exposure-history diversity represented.

In the study's own analysis: Without quality scores, immunoSEQ junctional reads could not be filtered like full-length reads. The protocol was immunoSEQ multiplex PCR, while the TCRdb copy is restricted to in-frame clones and leaves out a portion. Clonal size and the V and J genes are those of that table, whereas D and trimming came from the DNA. The sample consists of more than 1 million clones, 70% to 80% of them appearing once. In regard to this clone: The antigen is unknown.

The sequenced sample consisted of memory CD4+ T cells from PBMCs. The subset was: CD45RA-negative fraction. This TCR was recovered from a man in his late teens or twenties in good health. Some clones in this sample may be carry-over from other donors' samples.

CDR3 in amino acids: CASSQTGGSTDTQYF. The CDR3, as DNA: TGTGCCAGCAGTCAGACAGGGGGAAGCACAGATACGCAGTATTTT. The genes are TRBV7-8 and TRBJ2-3; 9 nucleotides agree with TRBD1. Germline CDR1 is SGHVS and CDR2 is FQNEAQ. The V and J ends lost 6 bases and 0 bases, in that order; junction bases with no gene match: 4. The CDR3 totals 15 residues.